A single TCR beta chain is shown here with its context. The target antigen is unknown. The PCR contained 60 Vbeta and 13 Jbeta primers. The repertoire was sequenced with immunoSEQ multiplex PCR; TCRdb's copy has only in-frame clones and lacks some. Of about 130,000 clones listed, 70% to 85% were seen once; the top ten hold 6% to 7.5%. This entry is derived from a study of cytomegalovirus exposure and HLA in healthy donors. Study observations and caveats: According to reports, the classifier identified cytomegalovirus status with high specificity and sensitivity.

The receptor's source is a middle-aged man in good health and CMV-seropositive. The sample consisted of PBMCs.

CDR3 DNA: TGTGCCAGCCTGGACAGGGCTTTTGCGAACACCATATATTTT. Encoded protein: CASLDRAFANTIYF. The rearrangement joins TRBV2 to TRBJ1-3; 8 bases are a match to TRBD1. CDR3 size: 14 residues. Per germline, CDR1 SNHLY and CDR2 FYNNEI. Germline trimming cut 8 bases from V and 7 bases from J; bases unmatched to any gene: 10.